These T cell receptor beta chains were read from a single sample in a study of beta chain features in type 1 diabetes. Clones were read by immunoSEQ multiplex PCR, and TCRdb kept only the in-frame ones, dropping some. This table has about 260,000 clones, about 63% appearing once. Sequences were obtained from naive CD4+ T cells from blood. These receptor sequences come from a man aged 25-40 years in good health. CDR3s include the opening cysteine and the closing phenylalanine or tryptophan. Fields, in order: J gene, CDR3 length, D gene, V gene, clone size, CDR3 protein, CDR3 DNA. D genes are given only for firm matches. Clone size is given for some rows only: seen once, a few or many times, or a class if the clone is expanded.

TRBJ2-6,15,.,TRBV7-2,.,CASSLDSSGANVLTF,TGTGCCAGCAGCTTAGACAGCTCTGGGGCCAACGTCCTGACTTTC
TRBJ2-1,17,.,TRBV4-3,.,CASSQEPLARGYNEQFF,TGCGCCAGCAGCCAAGAGCCTCTGGCGCGAGGATACAATGAGCAGTTCTTC
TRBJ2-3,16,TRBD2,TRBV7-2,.,CASSLDSGRAADTQYF,TGTGCCAGCAGCTTAGATTCCGGGAGGGCTGCAGATACGCAGTATTTT
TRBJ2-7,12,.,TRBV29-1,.,CSVEVRDYEQYF,TGCAGCGTTGAAGTGAGGGACTACGAGCAGTACTTC
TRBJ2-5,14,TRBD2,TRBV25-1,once,CASSLPGLQETQYF,TGTGCCAGCAGTCTCCCGGGACTACAAGAGACCCAGTACTTC
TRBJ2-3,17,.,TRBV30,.,CAWSPYPRALSTDTQYF,TGTGCCTGGAGCCCATACCCGCGGGCCCTTTCCACAGATACGCAGTATTTT
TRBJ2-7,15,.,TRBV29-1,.,CSVASYRGESYEQYF,TGCAGCGTCGCCTCGTATCGGGGCGAATCCTACGAGCAGTACTTC
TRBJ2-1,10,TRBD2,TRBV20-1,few,CSAEAGGQFF,TGCAGTGCTGAAGCGGGAGGGCAATTCTTC
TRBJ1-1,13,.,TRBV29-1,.,CSATLGQNTEAFF,TGCAGCGCTACTTTGGGGCAAAACACTGAAGCTTTCTTT
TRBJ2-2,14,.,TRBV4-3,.,CASSQDQAAGELFF,TGCGCCAGCAGCCAAGATCAGGCGGCCGGGGAGCTGTTTTTT
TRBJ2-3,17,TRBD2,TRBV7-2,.,CASSLPGGDRKADTQYF,TGTGCCAGCAGCCTACCCGGGGGGGATCGGAAGGCAGATACGCAGTATTTT
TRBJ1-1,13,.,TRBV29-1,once,CSVGSVLNTEAFF,TGCAGCGTTGGGTCCGTGTTGAACACTGAAGCTTTCTTT
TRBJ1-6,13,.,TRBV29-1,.,CSVMDSMGSPLHF,TGCAGCGTGATGGACAGTATGGGATCACCCCTCCACTTT
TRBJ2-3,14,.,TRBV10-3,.,CAIKPSGSTDTQYF,TGTGCCATCAAGCCCAGCGGTAGCACAGATACGCAGTATTTT
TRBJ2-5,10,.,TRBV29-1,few,CSVESETQYF,TGCAGCGTTGAATCCGAGACCCAGTACTTC
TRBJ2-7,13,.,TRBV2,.,CASSTGISYEQYF,TGTGCCAGCAGTACCGGGATCTCCTACGAGCAGTACTTC
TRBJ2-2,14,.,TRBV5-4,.,CASSPGTNTGELFF,TGTGCCAGCAGCCCAGGAACGAACACCGGGGAGCTGTTTTTT
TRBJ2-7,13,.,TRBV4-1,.,CASSQVYSDKQYF,TGCGCCAGCAGCCAAGTTTACAGCGACAAGCAGTACTTC
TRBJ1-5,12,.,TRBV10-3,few,CAISEIDQPQHF,TGTGCCATCAGTGAGATTGATCAGCCCCAGCATTTT
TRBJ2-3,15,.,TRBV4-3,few,CASSQGNSGTDTQYF,TGCGCCAGCAGCCAAGGCAATAGCGGCACAGATACGCAGTATTTT
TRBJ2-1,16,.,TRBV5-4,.,CASSLSGRTRYNEQFF,TGTGCCAGCAGCTTGAGCGGCAGAACAAGATACAATGAGCAGTTCTTC
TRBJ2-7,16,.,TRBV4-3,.,CASSQDQQEESDEQYF,TGCGCCAGCAGCCAAGATCAACAGGAAGAGAGCGACGAGCAGTACTTC
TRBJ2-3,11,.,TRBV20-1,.,CSARDGDTQYF,TGCAGTGCTAGAGACGGGGATACGCAGTATTTT
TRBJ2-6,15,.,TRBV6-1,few,CASSEAVGGANVLTF,TGTGCCAGCAGTGAAGCCGTAGGTGGGGCCAACGTCCTGACTTTC
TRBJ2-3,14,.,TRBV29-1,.,CSVIWGARTDTQYF,TGCAGCGTTATTTGGGGGGCGCGCACAGATACGCAGTATTTT
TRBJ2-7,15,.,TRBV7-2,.,CASSLVGRASYEQYF,TGTGCCAGCAGCTTAGTTGGCAGAGCCTCCTACGAGCAGTACTTC
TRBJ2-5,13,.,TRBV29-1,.,CSVRQILQETQYF,TGCAGCGTTCGTCAGATCCTCCAAGAGACCCAGTACTTC
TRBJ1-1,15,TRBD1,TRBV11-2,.,CASSLVGQVNTEAFF,TGTGCCAGCAGCTTGGTGGGACAGGTCAACACTGAAGCTTTCTTT
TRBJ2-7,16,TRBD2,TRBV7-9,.,CASSLTGGRAGYEQYF,TGTGCCAGCAGCTTAACGGGCGGGAGGGCCGGCTACGAGCAGTACTTC
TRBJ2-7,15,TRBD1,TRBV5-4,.,CASSPDRAISYEQYF,TGTGCCAGCAGCCCGGACAGGGCAATCTCCTACGAGCAGTACTTC
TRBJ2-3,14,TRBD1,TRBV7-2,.,CASSPGQATDTQYF,TGTGCCAGCAGCCCAGGACAGGCCACAGATACGCAGTATTTT
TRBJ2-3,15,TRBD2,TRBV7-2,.,CASSFRDYPRNTQYF,TGTGCCAGCAGCTTTCGGGACTACCCCAGGAATACGCAGTATTTT
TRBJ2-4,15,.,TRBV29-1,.,CSVEDYGRGENIQYF,TGCAGCGTTGAAGATTACGGCAGGGGAGAAAACATTCAGTACTTC
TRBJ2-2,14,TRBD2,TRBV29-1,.,CSAKASGNTGELFF,TGCAGCGCCAAGGCTAGCGGCAACACCGGGGAGCTGTTTTTT
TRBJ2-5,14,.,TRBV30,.,CAWSEGGPGETQYF,TGTGCCTGGAGTGAGGGGGGGCCGGGAGAGACCCAGTACTTC